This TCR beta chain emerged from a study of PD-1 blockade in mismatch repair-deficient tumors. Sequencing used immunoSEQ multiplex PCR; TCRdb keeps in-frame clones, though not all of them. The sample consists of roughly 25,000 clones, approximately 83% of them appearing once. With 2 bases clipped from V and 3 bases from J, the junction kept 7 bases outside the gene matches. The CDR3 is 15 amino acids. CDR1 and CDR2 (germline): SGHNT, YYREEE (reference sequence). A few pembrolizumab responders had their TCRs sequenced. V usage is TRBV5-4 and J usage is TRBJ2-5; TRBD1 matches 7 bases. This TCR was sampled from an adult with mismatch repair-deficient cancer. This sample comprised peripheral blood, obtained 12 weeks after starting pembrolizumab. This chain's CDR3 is CASSFRGQLEETQYF. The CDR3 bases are TGTGCCAGCAGCTTCCGGGGACAGTTGGAAGAGACCCAGTACTTC.